This T cell receptor beta chain came from a study of T-cell memory formation after mild COVID-19. Study summary: Largely, TCR clusters stayed within a single donor.

This CDR3 is built from 14 residues. J was trimmed by 5 bases and V by 8 bases; bases with no gene match: 5. CDR1 is MNHEY, CDR2 SVGEGT, per germline. Constant-segment-primed 5'RACE gave TCR alpha and TCR beta cDNA libraries with sample barcodes and UMIs. MiXCR, run by TCRdb on the 5' RACE reads, gives a single entry per CDR3 protein. Here the sample spans 300,000 to 400,000 distinct CDR3 sequences, 25% to 30% being singletons. The genes are TRBV6-2 or TRBV6-3 and TRBJ2-1; 11 bases are shared with TRBD1. The material sequenced was PBMCs or a T cell subset sorted from them (not recorded which). This clonotype was obtained from an adult woman who had mild COVID-19 (a few samples of this study predate the infection). Cell type and time point are not known. CDR3 loop: CASVRDRGNNEQFF. For the CDR3, the DNA is TGTGCCAGCGTACGGGACAGGGGGAACAATGAGCAGTTCTTC.